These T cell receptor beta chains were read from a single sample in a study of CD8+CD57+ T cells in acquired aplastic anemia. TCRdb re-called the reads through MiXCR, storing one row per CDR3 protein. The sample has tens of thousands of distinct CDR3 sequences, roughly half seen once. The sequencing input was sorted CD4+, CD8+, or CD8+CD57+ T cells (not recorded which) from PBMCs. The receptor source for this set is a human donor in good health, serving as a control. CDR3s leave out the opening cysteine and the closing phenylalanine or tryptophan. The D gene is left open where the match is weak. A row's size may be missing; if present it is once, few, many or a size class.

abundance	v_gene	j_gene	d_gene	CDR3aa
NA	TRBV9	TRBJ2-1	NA	ASGGPRNEQF
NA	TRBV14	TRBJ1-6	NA	ASSQGRRLPPLH
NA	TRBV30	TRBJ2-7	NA	AWGRLGSLQIYEQY
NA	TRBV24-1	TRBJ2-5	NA	ATSDFGPAQASFGETQY
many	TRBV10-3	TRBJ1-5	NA	AISGGEEESNQPQH
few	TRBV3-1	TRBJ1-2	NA	ASSQDIDNIYGYT
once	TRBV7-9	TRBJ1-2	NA	ASSLETYGYT
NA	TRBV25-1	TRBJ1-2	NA	ASSEAPGGYT
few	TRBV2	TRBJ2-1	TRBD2	ASSAASGGSEQF
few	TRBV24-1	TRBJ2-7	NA	ATRSGYEQY
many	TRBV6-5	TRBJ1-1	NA	ASSYGGTEAF
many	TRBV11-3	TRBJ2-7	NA	ASSLDPNEQY
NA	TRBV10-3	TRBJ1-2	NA	AIKQTSGYGYT
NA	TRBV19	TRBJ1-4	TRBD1	ASSIESTGGEKLF
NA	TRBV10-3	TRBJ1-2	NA	AIGGEGYT
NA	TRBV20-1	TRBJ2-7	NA	SARAEVTSYEQY
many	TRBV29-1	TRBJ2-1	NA	SVRRRYEQF
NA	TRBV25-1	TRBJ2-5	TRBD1	ASSRLDRGREETQY
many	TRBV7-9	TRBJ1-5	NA	ASSPSNQPQH
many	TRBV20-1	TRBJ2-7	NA	SVGTPEVYEQY
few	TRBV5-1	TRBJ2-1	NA	ASSSLNNEQF
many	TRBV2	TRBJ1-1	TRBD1	ASSGGRGESTEAF
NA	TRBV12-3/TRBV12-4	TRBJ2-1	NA	ASSYSVGTLNEQF
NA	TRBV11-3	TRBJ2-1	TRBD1	ASSPRDSYNEQF